This T cell receptor (beta chain) stems from a study of T cell responses to AZD1222 COVID-19 vaccine. Regarding the study as a whole: Two AZD1222 administrations were followed by greater Spike-specific TCR breadth and depth. Variant regions that are unmutated are reportedly the target of nearly half of spike-specific TCRs.

As for this clone: Its antigen is unknown. The same CDR3 can be traced to other DNA sequences in this sample.

Data came from immunoSEQ multiplex PCR; TCRdb stores just in-frame clones and leaves some out. The data show 65,000 to 95,000 clones, around 85% seen once. The clonotype originates from an adult who received the AZD1222 COVID-19 vaccine. The sequencing here drew on peripheral blood, taken 28 days after the second AZD1222 dose.

Here the CDR3 DNA reads TGTGCCAGTAGTATGTCCCTTCAAGAGACCCAGTACTTC. It yields the protein CASSMSLQETQYF. The chain links TRBV19 to TRBJ2-5; D remains unclear. Trimming left V 3 bases short and J 2 bases short, with 7 bases between. Looked up from germline, CDR1 is LNHDA and CDR2 is SQIVND (reference sequence). The CDR3 runs to 13 residues. The full variable domain, rest sourced from reference TRBV19 and TRBJ2-5, is DGGITQSPKYLFRKEGQNVTLSCEQNLNHDAMYWYRQDPGQGLRLIYYSQIVNDFQKGDIAEGYSVSREKKESFPLTVTSAQKNPTAFYLCASSMSLQETQYFGPGTRLLVL.